Sequencing of this TCR beta chain was carried out in a study of blood T cell repertoires in COVID-19. Study background: The United States, Italy and Spain were the sources of the acute and convalescent COVID-19 samples. Sample material is recorded as cDNA or gDNA derived from T cells, B-cell-depleted T cells, or PBMCs.

Per the original methods: Using reference gene primer amplification, nucleated cell counts were estimated. The method was immunoSEQ multiplex PCR; TCRdb's version includes in-frame clones alone and lacks a portion of them. V and J calls and clone size are copied from that table; D and trimming were computed from the DNA. The table lists around 65,000 clones, around 80% of them singletons. Germline loops: CDR1 KGHDR, CDR2 SFDVKD. The CDR3 is 15 amino acids. V lost 4 bases and J 4 bases, leaving 13 bases between the germline ends. Sequenced sample: peripheral blood. The chain couples TRBV24-1 to TRBJ1-5; D is perhaps TRBD1 (5 bases). The receptor was isolated from an elderly man with acute or convalescent COVID-19. The CDR3 DNA sequence: TGTGCCACCAGTGACTCCGACAGCCTAAATCAGCCCCAGCATTTT. This encodes CATSDSDSLNQPQHF.